Shown below are 22 T cell receptor beta chains from a single sample sequenced in a study of vaccination and CD4 T cells after COVID-19 (dated by TCRdb to 2022 to 2024). In the paper's terms, the treatment or condition label means: roughly 10-day PBMC culture with coronavirus spike peptide pools or control peptides (ViraFEST assay). Libraries were made using PCR. Sequencing used an Illumina iSeq 100. DNA from cultured CD4+ T cells underwent TCR sequencing with the Oncomine TCR Beta short-read assay at the Johns Hopkins FTIC core. Clones were called with MiXCR by TCRdb after fastp trimmed the public reads at Q25, and only in-frame beta chains were retained. CDR3 protein sequences are deduplicated, and each keeps its most common genes and DNA. Counted in this sample were over 15,000 distinct CDR3 sequences; 50% to 55% of them appeared once. The ten most abundant clones make up 11% to 15% of the sample.

No cognate antigen is known for these TCRs. Sequenced: CD4+ T cells from blood, cultured in vitro. These receptors came from a human donor who had recovered from COVID-19.

This chain links TRBV7-3 with TRBJ2-3; 10 nucleotides agree with TRBD2. J lost 1 base, V lost 1 base, and 8 bases had no gene match. Germline V CDR1 and CDR2: SGHTA, FQGTGA. The CDR3 is made up of 18 amino acids. The CDR3 DNA is TGTGCCAGCAGCTTAATCGGGGCTAGCGGGGGCCGCACAGATACGCAGTATTTT. It encodes CASSLIGASGGRTDTQYF.

This CDR3 reads CASSPASSGGADTQYF. CDR3 nucleotide sequence: TGTGCCAGCAGTCCGGCGTCTAGCGGGGGGGCGGATACGCAGTATTTT. V and J are TRBV27 and TRBJ2-3; TRBD2 matches at 12 bases. Germline CDR1 MNHEY, CDR2 SMNVEV (reference sequence). The CDR3 totals 16 residues. J was trimmed by 6 bases and V by 5 bases; bases with no gene match: 9.

The V call is TRBV27, the J call TRBJ2-7; D assignment may be TRBD1 or TRBD2 (5 bases each). V was trimmed by 8 bases and J by 5 bases, leaving 22 bases between them. The CDR3 is 15 residues long. Germline V lookup: CDR1 MNHEY, CDR2 SMNVEV (reference sequence). The CDR3 sequence is CASARAPRGPNEQYF. The DNA of the CDR3 is TGTGCCAGCGCCAGGGCGCCGAGAGGGCCCAACGAGCAGTACTTC.

This clonotype has only a few counts. V and J are TRBV27 and TRBJ1-1; weak D call: TRBD1 (6 bases). This CDR3 is built from 16 residues. CDR1 is MNHEY and CDR2 is SMNVEV in the germline V gene (reference sequence). V lost 4 bases to trimming and J lost 0 bases, with 15 bases between them. CDR3 residues: CASSSLQGTLNTEAFF. CDR3 nucleotides: TGTGCCAGCAGTTCACTACAGGGAACCCTGAACACTGAAGCTTTCTTT.

V usage is TRBV7-3 and J usage is TRBJ1-6; D remains unclear. The CDR3 spans 15 residues. V was trimmed by 1 base and J by 6 bases, leaving 10 bases between them. The germline gives CDR1 SGHTA, CDR2 FQGTGA. CDR3 DNA sequence: TGTGCCAGCAGCTTAAGTCTGGGTCCTAATTCACCCCTCCACTTT. It is translated as CASSLSLGPNSPLHF.

This chain links TRBV20-1 with TRBJ2-4; D remains unclear. From germline, CDR1 is DFQATT and CDR2 SNEGSKA (reference sequence). The CDR3 runs 13 residues. The germline V and J ends were trimmed by 1 base and 0 bases, with 4 bases remaining between them. CDR3 loop: CSARGTAKNIQYF. CDR3 sequence (DNA): TGCAGTGCTAGAGGGACAGCCAAAAACATTCAGTACTTC.

V and J are TRBV2 and TRBJ2-7; D is perhaps TRBD1 (6 bases). The V end lost 6 bases, the J end lost 4 bases, and 16 bases lay between the germline ends. CDR1 is SNHLY and CDR2 is FYNNEI in the germline V gene. The CDR3 is made up of 14 amino acids. The CDR3 DNA is TGTGCCAGCAGCCGAGCAGGGGCGCGGTACGAGCAGTACTTC. The encoded protein is CASSRAGARYEQYF.

The rearrangement links TRBV7-2 to TRBJ2-7, with a possible D match to TRBD1 (6 bases). Germline lookup yields CDR1 SGHTA and CDR2 FQGNSA. Trimming cost V 5 bases and J 3 bases, with 11 bases left between them. The CDR3 is made up of 13 amino acids. The CDR3 is CASSPDRLYEQYF. The CDR3 DNA reads as TGTGCCAGCAGCCCAGACAGGCTCTACGAGCAGTACTTC. The whole variable domain, filled in from reference TRBV7-2 and TRBJ2-7, reads GAGVSQSPSNKVTEKGKDVELRCDPISGHTALYWYRQSLGQGLEFLIYFQGNSAPDKSGLPSDRFSAERTGGSVSTLTIQRTQQEDSAVYLCASSPDRLYEQYFGPGTRLTVT.

This clonotype showed up just once. V usage is TRBV12-5 and J usage is TRBJ1-1, with D hard to call. Trimming left V 1 base short and J 1 base short, with 4 bases between. The CDR3 loop spans 13 amino acids. From germline, CDR1 is LGHNT and CDR2 FRNRAP. CDR3 nucleotide sequence: TGTGCTAGTGGTTTGGAACCGAACACTGAAGCTTTCTTT. The encoded protein is CASGLEPNTEAFF.

This clonotype has just a few counts. CDR3 DNA: TGTGCCAGTAGTATAACAGGGGATCAGCCCCAGCATTTT. Its translation is CASSITGDQPQHF. The rearrangement joins TRBV19 to TRBJ1-5; 7 bases are shared with TRBD1. The CDR3 covers 13 residues. CDR1 LNHDA and CDR2 SQIVND come from the germline V gene (reference sequence). Trimming took 2 bases from V and 5 from J; bases not matched to a gene: 0. Combining the CDR3 with reference TRBV19 and TRBJ1-5 gives the whole variable domain DGGITQSPKYLFRKEGQNVTLSCEQNLNHDAMYWYRQDPGQGLRLIYYSQIVNDFQKGDIAEGYSVSREKKESFPLTVTSAQKNPTAFYLCASSITGDQPQHFGDGTRLSIL.

The chain carries TRBV10-3 and TRBJ1-2; 7 bases map to TRBD1. The germline V gene encodes CDR1 ENHRY and CDR2 SYGVKD. Trimming at V came to 10 bases and at J to 0 bases, leaving 8 bases not matched to a gene. The CDR3 has 14 residues. The CDR3 DNA reads TGTGCCACCACCGGGACAGCTGCTAACTATGGCTACACCTTC. As protein: CATTGTAANYGYTF.

The genes are TRBV20-1 and TRBJ2-7; 9 bases line up with TRBD2. The CDR3 length is 15 residues. Germline V gene lookup returns CDR1 DFQATT and CDR2 SNEGSKA (reference sequence). Losses at the gene ends were 0 bases for V and 2 bases for J; bases not matched to a gene: 5. The CDR3 spells CSAREFGLATYEQYF. The DNA of the CDR3 is TGCAGTGCTAGAGAATTCGGACTAGCGACCTACGAGCAGTACTTC.

This sequence joins TRBV5-1 and TRBJ2-2; D tentatively fits TRBD1 or TRBD2 (6 bases each). The germline CDR1 and CDR2 sequences are SGHRS and YFSETQ. There are 14 residues in the CDR3. V lost 4 bases, J lost 7 bases, and 14 bases lay in between. Here the CDR3 DNA reads TGCGCCAGCAGCCCCGAGGGGGGAATCGGGGAGCTGTTTTTT. It yields the protein CASSPEGGIGELFF.

This clonotype has more than one count but fewer than ten. The rearrangement uses TRBV6-5 and TRBJ1-2, with D perhaps TRBD1 (5 bases). This CDR3 is 13 amino acids long. Trimming shortened V by 0 bases and J by 8 bases, and 10 bases separated the two germline ends. Germline CDR1 MNHEY, CDR2 SVGAGI. CDR3 amino acids: CASSYSTGRGYTF. CDR3 nucleotide sequence: TGTGCCAGCAGTTACTCGACGGGGCGCGGCTACACCTTC.

The chain is built from TRBV7-8 and TRBJ2-5; D is uncertain. V dropped 1 base and J dropped 4 bases, with 10 bases sitting between them. From germline, CDR1 is SGHVS and CDR2 FQNEAQ. This CDR3 is 14 amino acids long. The CDR3 DNA reads TGTGCCAGCAGCTTAGTAGCAGTGGGAGAGACCCAGTACTTC. Protein: CASSLVAVGETQYF.

The J gene is TRBJ2-7, the V gene TRBV20-1, with D tentatively TRBD2 (6 bases). CDR1 DFQATT and CDR2 SNEGSKA come from the germline V gene (reference sequence). The V end lost 3 bases, the J end lost 0 bases, and 12 bases lay between the germline ends. This CDR3 contains 14 residues. For the CDR3, the DNA is TGCAGTGCTAGCCTTAGCGGAACCTCCTACGAGCAGTACTTC. Its protein product is CSASLSGTSYEQYF.

This clonotype qualifies as large. The genes are TRBV24-1 and TRBJ2-3, with TRBD1 matching over 8 bases. CDR3 size: 18 residues. Germline V gives CDR1 KGHDR, CDR2 SFDVKD. V lost 4 bases to trimming and J lost 1 base; unmatched junction nucleotides: 12. The CDR3 sequence is CATSDPTFDRGGTDTQYF. In nucleotides, the CDR3 is TGTGCCACCAGTGACCCCACTTTCGACAGGGGAGGCACAGATACGCAGTATTTT.

V is TRBV6-4 and J is TRBJ2-1, with D perhaps matching TRBD1 (5 bases). Trimming took 4 bases from V and 7 from J, leaving 11 bases between them. The CDR3 contains 13 residues. Germline loops: CDR1 MRHNA, CDR2 SNTAGT. CDR3 region: CASSGGPMNEQFF. The CDR3 region has the DNA TGTGCCAGCAGTGGGGGCCCTATGAATGAGCAGTTCTTC.

This chain links TRBV27 with TRBJ2-3; 8 positions agree with TRBD1. CDR1 MNHEY and CDR2 SMNVEV come from the germline V gene (reference sequence). The ends lost 7 bases at V and 3 bases at J; junction bases unmatched: 6. The length of the CDR3 is 14 residues. This CDR3 reads CASKFDRGTDTQYF. CDR3 bases: TGTGCCAGCAAGTTTGACAGGGGAACAGATACGCAGTATTTT.

The chain has TRBV19 and TRBJ1-5, with unresolved D. Germline lookup yields CDR1 LNHDA and CDR2 SQIVND (reference sequence). The CDR3 contains 13 residues. V lost 3 bases and J lost 3, with 6 bases in between. CDR3 sequence: CASSIRFNQPQHF. As DNA, the CDR3 is TGTGCCAGTAGTATCCGGTTCAATCAGCCCCAGCATTTT.

DNA of the CDR3: TGCAGTGCAGAGGACGGGAAAGGGGCAGATACGCAGTATTTT. Translation: CSAEDGKGADTQYF. The chain is built from TRBV20-1 and TRBJ2-3; D is possibly TRBD1 or TRBD2 (5 bases each). The V and J ends lost 6 bases and 4 bases respectively, with 17 bases between them. The CDR3 covers 14 residues. Germline CDR1 and CDR2: DFQATT and SNEGSKA (reference sequence).

The chain employs TRBV19 and TRBJ2-7; possible D gene TRBD1, 5 bases. Germline-derived CDR1 and CDR2 are LNHDA and SQIVND (reference sequence). With 4 bases removed from V and 2 bases from J, the gap between germline ends came to 12 bases. This CDR3 comprises 14 residues. CDR3 sequence reads: CASSRGGAAYEQYF. CDR3 bases: TGTGCCAGTAGTAGGGGCGGTGCGGCCTACGAGCAGTACTTC.